This T cell receptor (beta chain) was captured by sequencing in a study of blood T cell repertoires in COVID-19. Background on the study: Italy, Spain and the United States were the sources of the convalescent and acute COVID-19 samples.

Per the study methods: Quantification of nucleated cells was approximated via reference gene primer amplification. TCRdb's copy holds only in-frame clones and misses some; the assay was immunoSEQ multiplex PCR. V, J and clone size derive from that table, while D and trimming were established from the DNA sequence. The table has 200,000 or so clones, around four fifths seen once. Looked up from germline, CDR1 is MGHDK and CDR2 is SYGVNS. The junction had 4 bases not matched to a gene; V was cut back by 6 bases and J by 5 bases. The length of the CDR3 is 14 residues. Patients of the Seattle cohort, enrolled during active infection, were followed longitudinally.

V and J are TRBV25-1 and TRBJ2-2, with 9 nucleotides matching TRBD1. Sequenced sample: peripheral blood. This clonotype originated in a man in his fifties or sixties with COVID-19, enrolled during active disease. The CDR3 region has the DNA TGTGCCAGCAGACAGGGGGCGCATACCGGGGAGCTGTTTTTT. This translates into CASRQGAHTGELFF.